This T cell receptor (beta chain) emerged from a study of T cells in Graves' hyperthyroidism and ophthalmopathy. This CDR3 region has 16 residues. V was pared by 5 bases and J by 5 bases, with 21 bases between. Germline V CDR1 and CDR2: SEHNR, FQNEAQ (reference sequence). The investigators amplified TCR beta CDR3 regions from RNA transcripts. First-round RT-PCR of the TCR CDR3 relied on the HTBI primer set. Via MiXCR, TCRdb re-called the multiplex PCR reads, giving one row per CDR3 protein. The repertoire includes about 580,000 distinct CDR3 sequences, over 11% of them detected once, and 5.8% sits in the top ten. This clonotype was seen repeatedly, ten times or more.

The sample consisted of blood. This sequence originates from a woman aged 30 to 39 with Graves' hyperthyroidism that later progressed to Graves' ophthalmopathy. The chain joins TRBV7-9 to TRBJ2-5; the D gene is possibly TRBD1 (6 bases). The CDR3 DNA reads as TGTGCCAGCAGCGCGACCGCAGGGGTAGTTTTCGAGACCCAGTACTTC. Protein sequence: CASSATAGVVFETQYF.